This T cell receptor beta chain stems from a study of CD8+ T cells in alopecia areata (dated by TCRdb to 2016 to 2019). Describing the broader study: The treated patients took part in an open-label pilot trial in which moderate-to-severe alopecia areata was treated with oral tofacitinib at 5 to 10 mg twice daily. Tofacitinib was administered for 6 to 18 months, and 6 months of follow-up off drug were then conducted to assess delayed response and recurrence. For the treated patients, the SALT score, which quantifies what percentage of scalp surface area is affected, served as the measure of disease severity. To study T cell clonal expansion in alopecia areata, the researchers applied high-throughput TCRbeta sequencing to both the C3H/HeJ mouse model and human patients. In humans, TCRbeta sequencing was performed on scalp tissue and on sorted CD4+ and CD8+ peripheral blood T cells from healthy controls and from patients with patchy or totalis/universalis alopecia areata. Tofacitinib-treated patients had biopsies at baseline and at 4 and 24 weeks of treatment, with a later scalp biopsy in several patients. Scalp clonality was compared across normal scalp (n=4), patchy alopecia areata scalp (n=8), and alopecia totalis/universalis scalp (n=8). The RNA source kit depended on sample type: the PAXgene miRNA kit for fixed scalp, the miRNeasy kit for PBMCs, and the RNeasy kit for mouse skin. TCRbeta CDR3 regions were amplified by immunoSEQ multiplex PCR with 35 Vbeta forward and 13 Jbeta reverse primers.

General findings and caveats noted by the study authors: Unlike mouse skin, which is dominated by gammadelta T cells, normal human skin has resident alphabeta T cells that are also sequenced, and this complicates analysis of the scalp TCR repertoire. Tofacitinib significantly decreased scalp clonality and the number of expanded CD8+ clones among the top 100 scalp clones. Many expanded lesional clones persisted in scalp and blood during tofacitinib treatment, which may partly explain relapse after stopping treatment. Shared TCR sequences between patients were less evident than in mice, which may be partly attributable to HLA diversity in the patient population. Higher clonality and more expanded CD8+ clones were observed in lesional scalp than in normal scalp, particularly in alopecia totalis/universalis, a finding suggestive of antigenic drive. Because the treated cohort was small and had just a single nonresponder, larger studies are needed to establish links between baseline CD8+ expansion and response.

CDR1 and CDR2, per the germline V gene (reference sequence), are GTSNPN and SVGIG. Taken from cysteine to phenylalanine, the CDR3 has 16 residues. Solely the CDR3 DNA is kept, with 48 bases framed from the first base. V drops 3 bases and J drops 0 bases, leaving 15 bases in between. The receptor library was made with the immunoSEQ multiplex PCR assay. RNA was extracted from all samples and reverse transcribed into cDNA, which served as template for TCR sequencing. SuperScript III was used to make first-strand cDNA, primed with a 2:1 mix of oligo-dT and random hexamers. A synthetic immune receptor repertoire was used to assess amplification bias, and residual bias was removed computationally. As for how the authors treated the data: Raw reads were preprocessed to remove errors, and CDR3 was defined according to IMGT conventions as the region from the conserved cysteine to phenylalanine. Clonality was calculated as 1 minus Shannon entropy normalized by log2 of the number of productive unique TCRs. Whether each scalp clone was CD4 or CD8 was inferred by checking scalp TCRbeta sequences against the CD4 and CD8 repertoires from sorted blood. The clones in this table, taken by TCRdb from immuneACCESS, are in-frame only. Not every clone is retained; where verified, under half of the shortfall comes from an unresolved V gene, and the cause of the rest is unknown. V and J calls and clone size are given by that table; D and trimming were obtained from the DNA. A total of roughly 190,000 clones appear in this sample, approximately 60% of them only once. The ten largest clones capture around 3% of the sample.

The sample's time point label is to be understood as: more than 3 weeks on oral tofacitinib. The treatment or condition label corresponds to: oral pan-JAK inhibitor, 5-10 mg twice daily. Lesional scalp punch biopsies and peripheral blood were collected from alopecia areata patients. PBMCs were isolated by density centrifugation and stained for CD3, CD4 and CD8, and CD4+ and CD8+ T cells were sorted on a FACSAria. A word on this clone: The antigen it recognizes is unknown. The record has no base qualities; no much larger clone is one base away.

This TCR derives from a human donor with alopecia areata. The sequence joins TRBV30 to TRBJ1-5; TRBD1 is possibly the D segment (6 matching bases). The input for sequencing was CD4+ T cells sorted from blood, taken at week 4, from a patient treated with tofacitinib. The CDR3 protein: CAWSPRGPYSNQPQHF. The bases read TGTGCCTGGAGCCCCAGGGGCCCGTATAGCAATCAGCCCCAGCATTTT. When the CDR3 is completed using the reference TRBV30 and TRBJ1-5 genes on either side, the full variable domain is SQTIHQWPATLVQPVGSPLSLECTVEGTSNPNLYWYRQAAGRGLQLLFYSVGIGQISSEVPQNLSASRPQDRQFILSSKKLLLSDSGFYLCAWSPRGPYSNQPQHFGDGTRLSIL.